This entry lists 27 T cell receptor beta chains sequenced from one sample in a study of blood T cell repertoires in COVID-19. Here immunoSEQ multiplex PCR was the method, and the copy in TCRdb shows in-frame clones only, minus some. The sample includes about 89,000 clones, 80% of them seen just once. Sequenced material: peripheral blood. These receptors originate from a woman over 75 with acute or convalescent COVID-19.

This clone was found once. The chain couples TRBV6-6 to TRBJ2-4; D is uncertain. CDR3 length equals 16 residues. CDR1 and CDR2 from the germline V gene are MNHNY and SVGAGI (reference sequence). V gave up 7 bases and J gave up 0 bases, with 16 bases separating them. The CDR3 loop is CASTRTAVLAKNIQYF. In DNA form, the CDR3 reads TGTGCCAGCACCAGAACAGCAGTATTAGCCAAAAACATTCAGTACTTC.

The chain's CDR3 is CASSYGGTQETQYF. As DNA, the CDR3 is TGTGCCAGCAGTTACGGCGGGACCCAAGAGACCCAGTACTTC. The chain links TRBV6-6 to TRBJ2-5; weak D call: TRBD2 (6 bases). Germline CDR1 MNHNY, CDR2 SVGAGI (reference sequence). Trimming shortened V by 2 bases and J by 1 base, and 8 bases separated the two germline ends. This CDR3 is 14 amino acids long.

The V gene is TRBV7-8, the J gene TRBJ2-7; weak D call: TRBD2 (5 bases). The V end was cut by 8 bases, the J end by 1 base, with 9 bases between. The CDR3 spans 12 residues. CDR1 and CDR2 from the germline V gene are SGHVS and FQNEAQ. DNA for the CDR3: TGTGCCAGCCTTTCGGGATCCTACGAGCAGTACTTC. It is translated as CASLSGSYEQYF.

This sequence joins TRBV7-2 and TRBJ2-2, with TRBD1 matching 10 bases. In germline, CDR1 is SGHTA, CDR2 FQGNSA. The CDR3 is 16 residues long. The junction had 7 bases not matched to a gene; V was cut back by 5 bases and J by 4 bases. CDR3 sequence reads: CASSKQTGGFTGELFF. The DNA for the CDR3 is TGTGCCAGCAGCAAACAGACAGGGGGCTTCACCGGGGAGCTGTTTTTT.

The J gene is TRBJ2-5, the V gene TRBV3-1 (or the pseudogene TRBV3-2); 9 bases fit TRBD2. Germline values: CDR1 LGHDT, CDR2 YNNKEL (reference sequence). Losses at the gene ends were 6 bases for V and 9 bases for J; bases not matched to a gene: 11. The CDR3 has 14 residues. DNA of the CDR3: TGTGCCAGCAGTGCGACTAGCGGCCCGGGGGCCCAGTACTTC. This encodes CASSATSGPGAQYF.

V usage is TRBV5-1 and J usage is TRBJ1-3; no reliable D call. The CDR3 runs 16 residues. V was shortened by 4 bases and J by 0 bases, with 14 bases between the two germline ends. Germline V gene data show CDR1 as SGHRS and CDR2 as YFSETQ. CDR3 sequence: CASSPGSVFSGNTIYF. CDR3 nucleotide sequence: TGCGCCAGCAGCCCAGGTTCGGTATTCTCTGGAAACACCATATATTTT.

The chain employs TRBV4-2 and TRBJ1-2, with TRBD1 as a possible D gene (6 bases). The V and J ends lost 1 base and 4 bases respectively, with 13 bases between them. The CDR3 is 15 amino acids. Germline V CDR1 and CDR2: LGHNA, YNFKEQ. CDR3 DNA: TGTGCCAGCAGCCAAGGTAACAGGGAGACCTATGGCTACACCTTC. Encoded protein: CASSQGNRETYGYTF.

The chain carries TRBV7-2 and TRBJ2-2; D is undetermined. Germline assignment: CDR1 SGHTA and CDR2 FQGNSA. This CDR3 comprises 14 residues. Deletions cut 3 bases from V and 5 bases from J, with 10 bases between. CDR3 in DNA: TGTGCCAGCAGCTTCTACCCGATGACCGGGGAGCTGTTTTTT. Translating it yields CASSFYPMTGELFF.

The chain uses TRBV6-1 and TRBJ2-3; tentative D call: TRBD1 (6 bases). V lost 3 bases, J lost 2 bases, and 9 bases lay in between. CDR3 length: 14 amino acids. Per the germline V gene, CDR1 is MNHNS and CDR2 is SASEGT. The CDR3, as DNA: TGTGCCAGCAGTGACAGGGGCCCCACAGATACGCAGTATTTT. Translated: CASSDRGPTDTQYF.

V gene TRBV5-4 combines with J gene TRBJ2-1; D possibly corresponds to TRBD2 (6 bases). V was cut by 7 bases and J by 0 bases, with 17 bases left in between. This CDR3 has 16 residues. CDR1 SGHNT and CDR2 YYREEE come from the germline V gene (reference sequence). This chain's CDR3 is CASGGASSSSYNEQFF. The CDR3 coding sequence is TGTGCCAGCGGCGGGGCATCGTCTAGCTCCTACAATGAGCAGTTCTTC.

This chain links TRBV2 with TRBJ2-7; D is perhaps TRBD2 (5 bases). Germline V gives CDR1 SNHLY, CDR2 FYNNEI. V was trimmed by 7 bases and J by 6 bases, leaving 19 bases between them. The CDR3 spans 14 residues. The CDR3 region has the DNA TGTGCCAGCATCGAGGGCGTCGGGCGCGGCGAGCAGTACTTC. Its protein is CASIEGVGRGEQYF.

The chain carries TRBV19 and TRBJ2-3; 13 bases are shared with TRBD2. The germline CDR1 and CDR2 sequences are LNHDA and SQIVND (reference sequence). The CDR3 extends over 15 amino acids. J was trimmed by 6 bases and V by 6 bases; bases with no gene match: 6. Here the CDR3 reads CASRDGTSGMDTQYF. The DNA for the CDR3 is TGTGCCAGTAGAGACGGGACTAGCGGGATGGATACGCAGTATTTT.

This clone has only a few counts. This sequence joins TRBV2 and TRBJ2-7; 7 bases fit TRBD1. V gave up 8 bases and J gave up 4 bases; unmatched junction bases: 5. The CDR3 consists of 12 residues. Germline V gives CDR1 SNHLY, CDR2 FYNNEI. The CDR3 DNA reads TGTGCCAGCGAACAGGGGTCTTACGAGCAGTACTTC. Protein product: CASEQGSYEQYF.

This clone was seen once. This chain connects TRBV2 to TRBJ2-7, with D possibly TRBD2 on 6 matching bases. The CDR3 loop spans 14 amino acids. The V and J ends lost 4 bases and 3 bases respectively, with 13 bases between them. Germline V gene sequence: CDR1 SNHLY, CDR2 FYNNEI. The CDR3 spells CASSGGVPRYEQYF. The CDR3 DNA reads as TGTGCCAGCAGTGGGGGGGTCCCCCGCTACGAGCAGTACTTC.

The chain joins TRBV3-1 (or the pseudogene TRBV3-2) to TRBJ2-1, with 8 bases lining up with TRBD2. The CDR3 is made up of 17 amino acids. V lost 2 bases and J lost 0; bases outside the gene matches: 6. Germline-derived CDR1 and CDR2 are LGHDT and YNNKEL (reference sequence). Here the CDR3 DNA reads TGTGCCAGCAGCCAACTTATAGCGGGACACTCCTACAATGAGCAGTTCTTC. This translates into CASSQLIAGHSYNEQFF.

The chain recombines TRBV5-5 with TRBJ2-5, with D possibly matching TRBD2 (7 bases). This CDR3 has 16 residues. Germline V CDR1 and CDR2: SGHKS, YYEKEE (reference sequence). V lost 4 bases to trimming and J lost 0 bases, with 16 bases between them. The CDR3 loop is CASSKGVAGYQETQYF. The DNA of the CDR3 is TGTGCCAGCAGCAAGGGGGTAGCGGGCTACCAAGAGACCCAGTACTTC.

This clone has only one observation. The chain carries TRBV9 and TRBJ2-1; 16 bases fit TRBD2. CDR3 length: 15 residues. With 4 bases clipped from V and 9 bases from J, the junction kept 4 bases outside the gene matches. Germline V CDR1 and CDR2: SGDLS, YYNGEE. The CDR3 nucleotides are TGTGCCAGCAGCCCGGGACTAGCGGGGGGGAGTGAGCAGTTCTTC. It is translated as CASSPGLAGGSEQFF.

The V and J genes are TRBV14 and TRBJ2-3; 9 bases are shared with TRBD1. The CDR3 is made up of 14 amino acids. CDR1 and CDR2 from the germline V gene are SGHDN and FVKESK. The V gene end was trimmed by 4 bases and the J gene end by 1 base; junction bases not matched to a gene: 0. CDR3 protein: CASSRDRGTDTQYF. Here the CDR3 DNA reads TGTGCCAGCAGCCGGGACAGGGGCACAGATACGCAGTATTTT.

This clone appeared a few times. This sequence joins TRBV4-2 and TRBJ1-1; 10 bases are shared with TRBD1. Germline values: CDR1 LGHNA, CDR2 YNFKEQ. The CDR3 consists of 15 residues. The V segment lost 3 bases and the J segment 4 bases; nucleotides outside the gene matches: 5. CDR3 nucleotides: TGTGCCAGCAGCCATTCGGACAGGGGGATCACTGAAGCTTTCTTT. It is translated as CASSHSDRGITEAFF.

The V and J genes are TRBV19 and TRBJ1-5, with TRBD1 as a possible D gene (6 bases). The V and J ends lost 5 bases and 5 bases respectively, with 13 bases between them. The CDR3 has 14 amino acids. CDR1 is LNHDA, CDR2 SQIVND, per germline (reference sequence). The CDR3, as DNA: TGTGCCAGTAGTTTGAGCAGGGGCGATCAGCCCCAGCATTTT. Protein sequence: CASSLSRGDQPQHF.

This clone was counted at least ten times. The chain recombines TRBV4-1 with TRBJ1-2, with D possibly being TRBD1 (6 bases). Trimming removed 1 base from V and 2 bases from J, with 11 bases in between. The CDR3 is 15 amino acids. CDR1 is MGHRA, CDR2 YSYEKL, per germline. For the CDR3, the DNA is TGCGCCAGCAGCCAAGCCCCCCAGGGGAACTATGGCTACACCTTC. Protein: CASSQAPQGNYGYTF.

The chain employs TRBV3-1 (or the pseudogene TRBV3-2) and TRBJ2-7, with a possible D match to TRBD1 (7 bases). V shed 8 bases and J shed 5 bases, with 16 bases lying between them. The CDR3 runs to 13 residues. Germline assignment: CDR1 LGHDT and CDR2 YNNKEL (reference sequence). CDR3 sequence: CASVNRGGNEQYF. The DNA of the CDR3 is TGTGCCAGCGTAAACAGGGGAGGCAACGAGCAGTACTTC.

The chain couples TRBV7-8 to TRBJ2-6; D perhaps matches TRBD1 (6 bases). Per the germline V gene, CDR1 is SGHVS and CDR2 is FQNEAQ. The germline V and J ends were trimmed by 6 bases and 0 bases, with 9 bases remaining between them. CDR3 size: 15 residues. CDR3 sequence: CASRQGDSGANVLTF. The CDR3 DNA reads as TGTGCCAGCAGACAGGGAGACTCTGGGGCCAACGTCCTGACTTTC.

The chain uses TRBV18 and TRBJ1-5, with 8 bases matching TRBD1. CDR3 length: 16 residues. V shed 5 bases, J shed 0 bases, and the junction held 6 bases outside the gene matches. CDR1 KGHSH and CDR2 LQKENI come from the germline V gene. CDR3 DNA: TGTGCCAGCTCAAGCGGGACAGGAAATAGCAATCAGCCCCAGCATTTT. It encodes CASSSGTGNSNQPQHF.

This clone turned up a few times. The chain carries TRBV7-9 and TRBJ2-1; TRBD1 matches 8 bases. CDR1 is SEHNR and CDR2 is FQNEAQ in the germline V gene (reference sequence). J gave up 1 base and V 5 bases, and 7 bases lay outside the gene matches. CDR3 length equals 16 residues. The CDR3 region has the DNA TGTGCCAGCAGCCGCCCGGACAGGGTGTCCTACAATGAGCAGTTCTTC. This codes for CASSRPDRVSYNEQFF.

This chain uses TRBV2 with TRBJ2-1, with TRBD2 matching over 8 bases. V was pared by 6 bases and J by 4 bases, with 8 bases of the junction left unmatched. Germline CDR1 SNHLY, CDR2 FYNNEI. The CDR3 contains 15 residues. The CDR3 coding sequence is TGTGCCAGCAGCCAAGGGTCTAGCGGGTACAATGAGCAGTTCTTC. This gives the protein CASSQGSSGYNEQFF.

In the case of this clone: Within the sample, other DNA sequences also encode this same CDR3. The chain employs TRBV12-3 or TRBV12-4 and TRBJ1-1; possibly TRBD1 for D (5 bases). Trimming shortened V by 2 bases and J by 1 base, and 5 bases separated the two germline ends. This CDR3 region has 13 residues. The CDR3 sequence: CASSLRGNTEAFF. In DNA form, the CDR3 reads TGTGCCAGCAGTTTAAGGGGGAACACTGAAGCTTTCTTT.